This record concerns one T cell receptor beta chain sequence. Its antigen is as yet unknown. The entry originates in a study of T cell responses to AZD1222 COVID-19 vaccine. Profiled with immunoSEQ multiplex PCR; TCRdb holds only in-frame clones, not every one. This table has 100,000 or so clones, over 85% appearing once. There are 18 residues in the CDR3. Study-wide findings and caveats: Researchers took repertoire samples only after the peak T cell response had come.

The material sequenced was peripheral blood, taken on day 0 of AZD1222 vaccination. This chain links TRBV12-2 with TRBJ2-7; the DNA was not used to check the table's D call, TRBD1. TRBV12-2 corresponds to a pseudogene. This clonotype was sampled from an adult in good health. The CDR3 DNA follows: TGTGCAAGTCGCTGGGCCCCACAGGGCGTCCTTGGGTCCTACGAGCAGTACTTC. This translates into CASRWAPQGVLGSYEQYF.